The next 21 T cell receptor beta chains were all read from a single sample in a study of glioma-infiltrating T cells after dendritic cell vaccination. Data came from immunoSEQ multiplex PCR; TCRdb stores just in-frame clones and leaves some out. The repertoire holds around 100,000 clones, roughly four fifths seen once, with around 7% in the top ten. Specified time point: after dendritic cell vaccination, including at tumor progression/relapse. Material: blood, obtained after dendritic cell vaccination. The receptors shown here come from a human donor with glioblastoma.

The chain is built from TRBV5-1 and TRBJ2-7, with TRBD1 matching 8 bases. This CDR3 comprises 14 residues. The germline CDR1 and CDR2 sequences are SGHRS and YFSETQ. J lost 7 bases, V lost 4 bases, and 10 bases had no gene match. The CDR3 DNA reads TGCGCCAGCAGCATGAGACAGGGGCCGAGGGAGCAGTACTTC. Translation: CASSMRQGPREQYF.

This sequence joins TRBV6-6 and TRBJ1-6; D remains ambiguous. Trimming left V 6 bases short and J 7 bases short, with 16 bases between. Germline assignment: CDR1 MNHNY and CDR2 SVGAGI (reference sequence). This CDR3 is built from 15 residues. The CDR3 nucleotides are TGTGCCAGCAGCACCCTGGGCAGACACAATTCACCCCTCCACTTT. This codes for CASSTLGRHNSPLHF.

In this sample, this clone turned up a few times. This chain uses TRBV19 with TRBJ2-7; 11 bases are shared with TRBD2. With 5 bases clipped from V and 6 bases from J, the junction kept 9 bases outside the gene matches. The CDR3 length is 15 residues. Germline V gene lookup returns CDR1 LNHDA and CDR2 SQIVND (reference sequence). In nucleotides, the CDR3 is TGTGCCAGTAGTCCGCGACTAGCGGGGAGGAGCGAGCAGTACTTC. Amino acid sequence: CASSPRLAGRSEQYF.

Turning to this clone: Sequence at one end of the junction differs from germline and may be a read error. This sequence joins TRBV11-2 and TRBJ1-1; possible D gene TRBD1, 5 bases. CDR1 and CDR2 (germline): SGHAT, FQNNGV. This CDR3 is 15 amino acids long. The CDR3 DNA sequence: TGTGCCAGCAGCGTAGACAGAACCACGGGCACTGAAGCTTTCTTT. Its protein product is CASSVDRTTGTEAFF.

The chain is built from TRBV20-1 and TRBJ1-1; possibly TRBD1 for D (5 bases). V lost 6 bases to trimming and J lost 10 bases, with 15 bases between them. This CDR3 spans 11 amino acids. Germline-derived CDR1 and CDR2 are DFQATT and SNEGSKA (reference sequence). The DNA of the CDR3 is TGCAGTGCAGGCGGGGCCTCGGGAGCTTTCTTT. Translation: CSAGGASGAFF.

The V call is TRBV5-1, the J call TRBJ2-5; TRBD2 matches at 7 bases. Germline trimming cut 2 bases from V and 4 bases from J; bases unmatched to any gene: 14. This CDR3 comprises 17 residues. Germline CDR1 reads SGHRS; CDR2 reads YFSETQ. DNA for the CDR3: TGCGCCAGCAGCTTCGGATCGGGGGGTAGTCGTCGAGAGACCCAGTACTTC. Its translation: CASSFGSGGSRRETQYF.

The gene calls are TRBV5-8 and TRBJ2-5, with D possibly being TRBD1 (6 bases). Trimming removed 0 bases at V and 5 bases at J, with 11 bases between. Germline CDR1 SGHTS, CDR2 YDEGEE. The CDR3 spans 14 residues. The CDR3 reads CASSLDRAVETQYF. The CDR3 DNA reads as TGTGCCAGCAGCTTGGACAGGGCGGTGGAGACCCAGTACTTC.

CDR3 DNA sequence: TGTGCCAGCAGCGTAGAGGCGGGGGGGAATTCACCCCTCCACTTT. Its protein is CASSVEAGGNSPLHF. This chain joins TRBV9 and TRBJ1-6; D is perhaps TRBD1 (5 bases). V was trimmed by 0 bases and J by 7 bases, leaving 11 bases between them. Germline V gene sequence: CDR1 SGDLS, CDR2 YYNGEE. The CDR3 spans 15 residues.

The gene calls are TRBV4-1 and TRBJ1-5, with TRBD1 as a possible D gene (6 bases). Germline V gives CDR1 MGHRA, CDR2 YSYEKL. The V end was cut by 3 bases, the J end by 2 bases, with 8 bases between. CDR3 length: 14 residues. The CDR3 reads CASSHAGGNQPQHF. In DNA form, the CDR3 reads TGCGCCAGCAGCCACGCAGGGGGCAATCAGCCCCAGCATTTT.

CDR3 nucleotides: TGTGCCAGCAGTTATAGTCAGGAGGATGAGCAGTTCTTC. Protein sequence: CASSYSQEDEQFF. V and J are TRBV6-5 and TRBJ2-1; tentative D call: TRBD2 (5 bases). V lost 3 bases and J 8 bases, leaving 11 bases between the germline ends. Germline V lookup: CDR1 MNHEY, CDR2 SVGAGI. This CDR3 is 13 amino acids long.

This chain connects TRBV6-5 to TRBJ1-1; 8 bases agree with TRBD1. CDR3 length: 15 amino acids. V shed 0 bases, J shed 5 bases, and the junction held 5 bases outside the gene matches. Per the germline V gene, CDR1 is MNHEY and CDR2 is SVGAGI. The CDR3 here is CASSYSQGAKTEAFF. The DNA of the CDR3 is TGTGCCAGCAGTTACTCTCAGGGGGCGAAGACTGAAGCTTTCTTT.

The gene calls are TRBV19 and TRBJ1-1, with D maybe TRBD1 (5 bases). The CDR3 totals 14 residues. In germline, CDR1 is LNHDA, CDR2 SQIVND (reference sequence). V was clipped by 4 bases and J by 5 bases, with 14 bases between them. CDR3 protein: CASSTPLPGTEAFF. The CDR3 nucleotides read TGTGCCAGTAGTACCCCCCTGCCAGGGACTGAAGCTTTCTTT. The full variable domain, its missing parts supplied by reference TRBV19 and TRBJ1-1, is DGGITQSPKYLFRKEGQNVTLSCEQNLNHDAMYWYRQDPGQGLRLIYYSQIVNDFQKGDIAEGYSVSREKKESFPLTVTSAQKNPTAFYLCASSTPLPGTEAFFGQGTRLTVV.

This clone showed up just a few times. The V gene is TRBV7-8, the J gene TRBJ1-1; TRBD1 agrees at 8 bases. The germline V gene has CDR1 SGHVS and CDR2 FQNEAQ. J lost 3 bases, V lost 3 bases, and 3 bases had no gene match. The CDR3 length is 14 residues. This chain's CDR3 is CASSFRGQDTEAFF. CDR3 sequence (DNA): TGTGCCAGCAGCTTCAGGGGGCAGGACACTGAAGCTTTCTTT. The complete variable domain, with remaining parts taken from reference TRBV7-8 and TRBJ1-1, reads GAGVSQSPRYKVAKRGQDVALRCDPISGHVSLFWYQQALGQGPEFLTYFQNEAQLDKSGLPSDRFFAERPEGSVSTLKIQRTQQEDSAVYLCASSFRGQDTEAFFGQGTRLTVV.

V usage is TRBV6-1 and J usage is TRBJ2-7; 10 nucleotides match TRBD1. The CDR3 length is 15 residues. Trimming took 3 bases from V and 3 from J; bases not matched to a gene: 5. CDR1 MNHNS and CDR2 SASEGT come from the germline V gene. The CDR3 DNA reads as TGTGCCAGCAGTGAGCCGGGACAGGGGTTCTACGAGCAGTACTTC. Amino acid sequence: CASSEPGQGFYEQYF.

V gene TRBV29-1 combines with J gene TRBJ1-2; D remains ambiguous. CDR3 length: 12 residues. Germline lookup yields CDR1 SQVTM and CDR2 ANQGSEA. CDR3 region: CSVERVDYGYTF. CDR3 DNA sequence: TGCTCTGTTGAGAGGGTTGACTATGGCTACACCTTC.

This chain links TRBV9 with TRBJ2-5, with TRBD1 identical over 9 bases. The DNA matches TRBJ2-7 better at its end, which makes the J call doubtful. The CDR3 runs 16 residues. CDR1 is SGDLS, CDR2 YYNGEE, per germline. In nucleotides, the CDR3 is TGTGCCAGCAGCGCAGGGACAGGGAAGGGAGTCCACGAGCAGTACTTC. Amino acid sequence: CASSAGTGKGVHEQYF.

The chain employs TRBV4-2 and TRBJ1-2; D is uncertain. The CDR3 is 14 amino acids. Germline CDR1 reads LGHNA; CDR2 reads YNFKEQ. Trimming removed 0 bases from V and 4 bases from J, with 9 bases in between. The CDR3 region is CASSQDGEIYGYTF. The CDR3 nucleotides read TGTGCCAGCAGCCAAGACGGGGAAATCTATGGCTACACCTTC.

CDR3 amino acids: CASSLGSGTEAFF. The CDR3 bases are TGTGCCAGCAGTCTGGGGTCAGGGACTGAAGCTTTCTTT. The chain is built from TRBV2 and TRBJ1-1; D is perhaps TRBD1 (5 bases). CDR1 SNHLY and CDR2 FYNNEI come from the germline V gene. CDR3 size: 13 residues. The V and J ends lost 5 bases and 5 bases respectively, with 12 bases between them.

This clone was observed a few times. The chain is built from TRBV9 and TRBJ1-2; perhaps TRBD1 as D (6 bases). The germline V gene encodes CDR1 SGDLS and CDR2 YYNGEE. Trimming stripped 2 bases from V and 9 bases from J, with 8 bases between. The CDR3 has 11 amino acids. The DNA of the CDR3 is TGTGCCAGCAGCGTGAGGGGGAGCTACACCTTC. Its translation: CASSVRGSYTF. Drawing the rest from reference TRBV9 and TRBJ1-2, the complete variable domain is DSGVTQTPKHLITATGQRVTLRCSPRSGDLSVYWYQQSLDQGLQFLIQYYNGEERAKGNILERFSAQQFPDLHSELNLSSLELGDSALYFCASSVRGSYTFGSGTRLTVV.

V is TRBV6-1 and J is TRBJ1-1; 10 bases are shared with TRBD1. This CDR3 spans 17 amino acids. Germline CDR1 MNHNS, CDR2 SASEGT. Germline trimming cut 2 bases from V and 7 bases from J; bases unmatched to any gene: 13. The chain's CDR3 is CASSESGTGAPIYEAFF. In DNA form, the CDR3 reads TGTGCCAGCAGTGAATCGGGGACAGGGGCGCCGATATATGAAGCTTTCTTT.

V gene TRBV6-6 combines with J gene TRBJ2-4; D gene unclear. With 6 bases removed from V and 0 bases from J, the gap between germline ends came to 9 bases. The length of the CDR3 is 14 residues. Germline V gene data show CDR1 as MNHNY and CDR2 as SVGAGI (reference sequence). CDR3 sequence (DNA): TGTGCCAGCAGCCGCGACATAGCCAAAAACATTCAGTACTTC. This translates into CASSRDIAKNIQYF.